This T cell receptor (beta chain) originates from a study of Ad26.COV2.S vaccination and SARS-CoV-2 variants. Study at large: Intramuscular Ad26.COV2.S at 5x10^10 or 1x10^11 viral particles.

This clone was detected only a few times. Its antigen is currently unknown. TCRdb's table, derived via immunoSEQ multiplex PCR, lists solely in-frame clones and lacks some. The sample consists of roughly 320,000 clones, approximately 86% of them appearing once. Study results and caveats: Compared with placebo recipients, vaccine recipients had higher spike-specific TCR breadth. Comparable non-spike TCR breadth was observed in vaccine and placebo recipients.

Treatment in this sample: some 20 received Ad26.COV2.S at low or high dose, single or two shots; 5 received placebo; per-sample allocation not given. Day 63 after the first vaccine or placebo injection was the time point for sampling. Trimming cost V 3 bases and J 10 bases; bases outside gene matches: 13. In germline, CDR1 is SGHDT, CDR2 YYEEEE. The CDR3 totals 15 residues. The chain combines TRBV5-6 with TRBJ1-5, with 7 bases lining up with TRBD1. The clonotype was recovered from a person aged 18-60 years who received the Ad26.COV2.S COVID-19 vaccine or a placebo. This specimen was peripheral blood, taken in a trial of Ad26.COV2.S vaccine versus placebo. CDR3 in amino acids: CASSSTPRGDEPQHF. The CDR3 DNA reads as TGTGCCAGCAGCTCCACCCCCAGGGGGGACGAACCCCAGCATTTT.